The 7 T cell receptor beta chains listed next were all sequenced from one sample in a study of T cell responses to AZD1222 COVID-19 vaccine. Here immunoSEQ multiplex PCR was the method, and the copy in TCRdb shows in-frame clones only, minus some. The table records around 140,000 clones, 80% to 90% of them present only once. This specimen consisted of peripheral blood, obtained on day 0 of AZD1222 vaccination. These TCRs come from an adult in good health.

The chain employs TRBV7-9 and TRBJ2-1; 8 bases are shared with TRBD2. J gave up 9 bases and V 4 bases, and 8 bases lay outside the gene matches. There are 14 residues in the CDR3. In germline, CDR1 is SEHNR, CDR2 FQNEAQ (reference sequence). The CDR3 coding sequence is TGTGCCAGCAGCTCGGCCGCGGGGGGCTTTGAGCAGTTCTTC. This translates into CASSSAAGGFEQFF.

The V call is TRBV6-5, the J call TRBJ1-5, with unresolved D. The CDR3 contains 13 residues. With 5 bases removed from V and 1 base from J, the gap between germline ends came to 6 bases. Germline assignment: CDR1 MNHEY and CDR2 SVGAGI. CDR3 loop: CASSTRSNQPQHF. Written as DNA, the CDR3 is TGTGCCAGCAGTACTCGAAGCAATCAGCCCCAGCATTTT.

V and J are TRBV6-5 and TRBJ1-6; TRBD1 might be the D (6 bases). V lost 6 bases to trimming and J lost 6 bases, with 15 bases between them. CDR1 and CDR2 (germline): MNHEY, SVGAGI. The CDR3 spans 15 residues. CDR3 in amino acids: CASRGSKGGNSPLHF. DNA for the CDR3: TGTGCCAGCAGGGGGTCGAAGGGGGGTAATTCACCCCTCCACTTT.

CDR3 sequence (DNA): TGTGCCAGCAGCATTCTAGCGGGAGTTACCGGGGAGCTGTTTTTT. Translated: CASSILAGVTGELFF. The chain couples TRBV9 to TRBJ2-2; TRBD2 matches at 10 bases. This CDR3 region has 15 residues. Germline assignment: CDR1 SGDLS and CDR2 YYNGEE. Losses at the gene ends were 4 bases for V and 5 bases for J; bases not matched to a gene: 5.

This clone was seen only a few times. This chain's CDR3 is CASSDRQSAGNTIYF. CDR3 nucleotide sequence: TGTGCCAGCAGTGACAGACAGAGCGCTGGAAACACCATATATTTT. V and J are TRBV2 and TRBJ1-3; possible D gene TRBD1, 5 bases. The CDR3 has 15 amino acids. CDR1 is SNHLY, CDR2 FYNNEI, per germline. The V end was cut by 3 bases, the J end by 2 bases, with 11 bases between.

This rearrangement joins TRBV29-1 to TRBJ2-6; 8 bases match TRBD2. There are 15 residues in the CDR3. The V gene end was trimmed by 5 bases and the J gene end by 2 bases; junction bases not matched to a gene: 5. Per germline, CDR1 SQVTM and CDR2 ANQGSEA. The CDR3 reads CSVSGRGAGANVLTF. CDR3 nucleotide sequence: TGCAGCGTTAGCGGGAGAGGGGCTGGGGCCAACGTCCTGACTTTC.

The chain combines TRBV7-3 with TRBJ2-5; 10 bases are shared with TRBD2. V lost 5 bases and J lost 4; bases outside the gene matches: 7. The CDR3 spans 15 residues. The V gene's germline CDR1 is SGHTA and CDR2 FQGTGA. The CDR3 region has the DNA TGTGCCAGCAGCCCCAGGAGCGGGAGGGTAGAGACCCAGTACTTC. Translated: CASSPRSGRVETQYF.